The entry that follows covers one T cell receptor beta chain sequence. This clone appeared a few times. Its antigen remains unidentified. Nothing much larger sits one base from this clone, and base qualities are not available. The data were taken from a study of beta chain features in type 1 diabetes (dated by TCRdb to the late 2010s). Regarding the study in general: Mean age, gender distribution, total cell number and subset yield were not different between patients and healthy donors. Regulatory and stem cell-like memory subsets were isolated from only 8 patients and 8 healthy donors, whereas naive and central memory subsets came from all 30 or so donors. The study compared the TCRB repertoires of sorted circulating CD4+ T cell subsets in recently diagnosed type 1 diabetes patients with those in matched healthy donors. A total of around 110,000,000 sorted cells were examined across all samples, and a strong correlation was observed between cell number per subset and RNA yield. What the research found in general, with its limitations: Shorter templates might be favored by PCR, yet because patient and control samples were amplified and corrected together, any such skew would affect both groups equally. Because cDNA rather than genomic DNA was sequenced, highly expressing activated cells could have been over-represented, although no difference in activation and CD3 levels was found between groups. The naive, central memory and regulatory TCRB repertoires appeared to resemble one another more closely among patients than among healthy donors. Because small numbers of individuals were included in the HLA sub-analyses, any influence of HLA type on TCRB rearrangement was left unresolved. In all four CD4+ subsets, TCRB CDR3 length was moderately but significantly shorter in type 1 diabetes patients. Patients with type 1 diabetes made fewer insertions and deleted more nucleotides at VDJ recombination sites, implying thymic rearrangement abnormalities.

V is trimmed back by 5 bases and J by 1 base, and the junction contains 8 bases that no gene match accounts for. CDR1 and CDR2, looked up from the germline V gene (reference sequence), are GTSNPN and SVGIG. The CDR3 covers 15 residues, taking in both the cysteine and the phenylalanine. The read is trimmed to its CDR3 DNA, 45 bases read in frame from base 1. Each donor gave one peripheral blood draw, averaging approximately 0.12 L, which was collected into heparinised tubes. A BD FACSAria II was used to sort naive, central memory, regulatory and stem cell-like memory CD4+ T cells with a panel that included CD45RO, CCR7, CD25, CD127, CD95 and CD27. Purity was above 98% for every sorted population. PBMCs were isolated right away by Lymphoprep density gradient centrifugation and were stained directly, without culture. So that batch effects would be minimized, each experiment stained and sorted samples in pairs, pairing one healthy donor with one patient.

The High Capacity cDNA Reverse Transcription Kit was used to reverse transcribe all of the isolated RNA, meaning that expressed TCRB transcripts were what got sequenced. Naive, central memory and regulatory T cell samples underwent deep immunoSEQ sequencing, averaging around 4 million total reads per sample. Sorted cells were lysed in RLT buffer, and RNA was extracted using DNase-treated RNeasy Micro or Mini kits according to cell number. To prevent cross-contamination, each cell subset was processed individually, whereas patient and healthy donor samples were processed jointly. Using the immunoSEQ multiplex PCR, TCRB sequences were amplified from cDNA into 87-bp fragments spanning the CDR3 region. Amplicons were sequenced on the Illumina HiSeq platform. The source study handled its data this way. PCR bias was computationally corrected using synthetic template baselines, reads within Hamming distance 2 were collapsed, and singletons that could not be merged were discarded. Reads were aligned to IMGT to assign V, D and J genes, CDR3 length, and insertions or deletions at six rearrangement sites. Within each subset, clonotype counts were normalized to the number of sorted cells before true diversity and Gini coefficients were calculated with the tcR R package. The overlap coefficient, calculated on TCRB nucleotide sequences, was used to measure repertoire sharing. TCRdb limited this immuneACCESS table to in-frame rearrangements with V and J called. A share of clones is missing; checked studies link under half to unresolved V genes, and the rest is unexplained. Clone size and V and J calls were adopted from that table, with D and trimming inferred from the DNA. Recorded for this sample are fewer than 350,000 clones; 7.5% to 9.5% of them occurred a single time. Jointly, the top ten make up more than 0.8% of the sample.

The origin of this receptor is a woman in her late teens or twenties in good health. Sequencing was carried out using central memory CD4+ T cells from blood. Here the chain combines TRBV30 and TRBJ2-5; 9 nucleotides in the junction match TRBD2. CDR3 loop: CAWDLPGLAQETQYF. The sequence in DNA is TGTGCCTGGGATCTACCGGGACTAGCCCAAGAGACCCAGTACTTC.